These 14 T cell receptor beta chains were sequenced from one sample in a study of CD8 T cells in ankylosing spondylitis (dated by TCRdb to about 2017). Library construction relied on 5' RACE. The sequencer was an Illumina HiSeq 2500. TCRdb reanalyzed the raw reads on its own, using fastp at Q25 for trimming and MiXCR for clone calling, and kept in-frame beta chains. Records with the same CDR3 protein are collapsed into one entry carrying the most frequent genes and DNA. A total of some 140,000 distinct CDR3 sequences appear in this sample, about 8% of them only once. The leading ten clones occupy 7.3% of the sample. The sequenced material came from synovial fluid, either unsorted or a sorted T cell fraction (not recorded which). These TCRs come from a male donor with ankylosing spondylitis.

This clonotype has at least ten counts. The chain carries TRBV7-9 and TRBJ2-6; D remains ambiguous. CDR3 size: 15 residues. The V gene lost 3 bases and the J gene lost 1 base, with 7 bases spanning the gap. CDR1 and CDR2 (germline): SEHNR, FQNEAQ (reference sequence). Here the CDR3 reads CASSLSVSGANVLTF. As DNA, the CDR3 is TGTGCCAGCAGCTTGAGTGTTTCTGGGGCCAACGTCCTGACTTTC.

The rearrangement uses TRBV4-2 and TRBJ2-3; maybe TRBD2 (6 bases). Trimming left V 0 bases short and J 5 bases short, with 15 bases between. The CDR3 is made up of 16 amino acids. Germline CDR1 reads LGHNA; CDR2 reads YNFKEQ. The CDR3, as DNA: TGTGCCAGCAGCCAAGATATGGGCGGGAAACGAGATACGCAGTATTTT. This gives the protein CASSQDMGGKRDTQYF.

This clonotype has more than one count but fewer than ten. J is TRBJ2-3 and V is TRBV7-2, with D possibly TRBD1 on 6 matching bases. The CDR3 covers 13 residues. Germline values: CDR1 SGHTA, CDR2 FQGNSA. Trimming took off 2 bases at V and 6 bases at J, with 9 bases between the two ends. CDR3: CASSLRGSDTQYF. The CDR3 DNA reads as TGTGCCAGCAGCTTAAGGGGGAGCGATACGCAGTATTTT.

This clonotype was detected ten times or more. The chain is built from TRBV9 and TRBJ2-1; D not certain. V was cut by 0 bases and J by 6 bases, with 7 bases left in between. CDR1 SGDLS and CDR2 YYNGEE come from the germline V gene. The CDR3 consists of 13 residues. The CDR3 sequence: CASSVGRLNEQFF. CDR3 DNA sequence: TGTGCCAGCAGCGTAGGTCGGCTCAATGAGCAGTTCTTC. Full variable domain (outside the CDR3, taken from reference TRBV9 and TRBJ2-1): DSGVTQTPKHLITATGQRVTLRCSPRSGDLSVYWYQQSLDQGLQFLIQYYNGEERAKGNILERFSAQQFPDLHSELNLSSLELGDSALYFCASSVGRLNEQFFGPGTRLTVL.

This clonotype was seen just once. The genes are TRBV4-3 and TRBJ2-3, with D possibly matching TRBD2 (5 bases). The CDR3 sequence is 15 residues long. Germline V gene sequence: CDR1 LGHNA, CDR2 YSLEER. Trimming cost V 0 bases and J 2 bases, with 9 bases left between them. Here the CDR3 DNA reads TGCGCCAGCAGCCAAGATAGCGCGGACACAGATACGCAGTATTTT. It codes for CASSQDSADTDTQYF.

This clonotype was detected ten times or more. The chain is built from TRBV28 and TRBJ2-4; 8 bases match TRBD2. The CDR3 runs to 15 residues. Trimming cost V 5 bases and J 1 base; bases outside gene matches: 4. Germline CDR1 MDHEN, CDR2 SYDVKM. The CDR3 loop is CASSAWTSAKNIQYF. The CDR3 DNA reads as TGTGCCAGCAGTGCCTGGACTAGCGCCAAAAACATTCAGTACTTC. The variable domain in full, completed from reference TRBV28 and TRBJ2-4, reads DVKVTQSSRYLVKRTGEKVFLECVQDMDHENMFWYRQDPGLGLRLIYFSYDVKMKEKGDIPEGYSVSREKKERFSLILESASTNQTSMYLCASSAWTSAKNIQYFGAGTRLSVL.

This clonotype appeared a few times. V usage is TRBV18 and J usage is TRBJ2-5; tentatively, D is TRBD2 (6 bases). Trimming stripped 3 bases from V and 3 bases from J, with 11 bases between. Germline V gene data show CDR1 as KGHSH and CDR2 as LQKENI. This CDR3 spans 14 amino acids. The CDR3 protein is CASSPPEGKETQYF. In DNA form, the CDR3 reads TGTGCCAGCTCACCCCCGGAGGGGAAAGAGACCCAGTACTTC.

The chain employs TRBV29-1 and TRBJ2-3; D gene uncertain. Germline V gene sequence: CDR1 SQVTM, CDR2 ANQGSEA. Trimming stripped 1 base from V and 5 bases from J, with 10 bases between. The CDR3 length is 13 residues. Written as DNA, the CDR3 is TGCAGCGTTGAAGCCCCGGAGAGAGATACGCAGTATTTT. Residues: CSVEAPERDTQYF.

This clonotype occurred once. CDR3 DNA sequence: TGTGCCAGCAGCTTAGTTACAGGGGCAGATACGCAGTATTTT. This encodes CASSLVTGADTQYF. This chain joins TRBV7-2 and TRBJ2-3, with TRBD1 matching 7 bases. Per the germline V gene, CDR1 is SGHTA and CDR2 is FQGNSA. This CDR3 contains 14 residues. With V trimmed by 1 base and J by 4 bases, 2 bases remained unmatched.

This clonotype has at least ten counts. V is TRBV15 and J is TRBJ1-2; possible D gene TRBD1, 6 bases. There are 15 residues in the CDR3. V lost 1 base to trimming and J lost 5 bases, with 14 bases between them. CDR1 is LNHNV, CDR2 YYDKDF, per germline (reference sequence). CDR3 nucleotides: TGTGCCACCAGCAGAGGGGCACAGGGTTCGTATGGCTACACCTTC. It specifies CATSRGAQGSYGYTF.

The chain carries TRBV20-1 and TRBJ1-2; no definite D call. Trimming pared 4 bases from V and 3 bases from J, leaving 12 bases between. In germline, CDR1 is DFQATT, CDR2 SNEGSKA (reference sequence). There are 13 residues in the CDR3. CDR3 nucleotides: TGCAGTGCTATGGGAGAGGAGTACTATGGCTACACCTTC. Amino acid sequence: CSAMGEEYYGYTF.

This clonotype was seen a handful of times. This chain links TRBV20-1 with TRBJ2-1, with 9 nucleotides matching TRBD2. The V and J ends lost 2 bases and 3 bases, in that order; junction bases with no gene match: 5. This CDR3 is 15 amino acids long. The germline V gene encodes CDR1 DFQATT and CDR2 SNEGSKA (reference sequence). Here the CDR3 DNA reads TGCAGTGCTAGAAAGCGGGGGGACCGCTACAATGAGCAGTTCTTC. The encoded protein is CSARKRGDRYNEQFF.

The J gene is TRBJ2-1, the V gene TRBV6-1, with D maybe TRBD1 (6 bases). The V end was cut by 6 bases, the J end by 1 base, with 13 bases between. The CDR3 spans 15 residues. Germline values: CDR1 MNHNS, CDR2 SASEGT. CDR3 sequence (DNA): TGTGCCAGCAGACCAACAGGGTTATCCTACAATGAGCAGTTCTTC. Translating gives CASRPTGLSYNEQFF.

This clonotype was seen only a few times. The chain joins TRBV20-1 to TRBJ2-5; the D gene is possibly TRBD2 (6 bases). Deletions cut 6 bases from V and 1 base from J, with 12 bases between. CDR3 length: 13 amino acids. Germline lookup yields CDR1 DFQATT and CDR2 SNEGSKA (reference sequence). Here the CDR3 reads CSANPGLQETQYF. The CDR3 coding sequence is TGCAGTGCCAATCCGGGACTCCAAGAGACCCAGTACTTC.